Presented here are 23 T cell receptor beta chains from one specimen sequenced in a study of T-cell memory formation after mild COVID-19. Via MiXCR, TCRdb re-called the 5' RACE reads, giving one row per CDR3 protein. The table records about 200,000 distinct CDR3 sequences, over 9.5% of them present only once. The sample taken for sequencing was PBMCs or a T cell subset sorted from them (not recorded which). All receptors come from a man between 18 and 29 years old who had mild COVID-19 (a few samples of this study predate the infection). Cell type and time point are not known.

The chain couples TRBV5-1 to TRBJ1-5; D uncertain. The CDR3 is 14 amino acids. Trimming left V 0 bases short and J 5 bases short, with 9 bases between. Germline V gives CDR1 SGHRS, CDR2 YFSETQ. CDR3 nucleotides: TGCGCCAGCAGCTTGGAAGGATCGGATCAGCCCCAGCATTTT. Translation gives CASSLEGSDQPQHF.

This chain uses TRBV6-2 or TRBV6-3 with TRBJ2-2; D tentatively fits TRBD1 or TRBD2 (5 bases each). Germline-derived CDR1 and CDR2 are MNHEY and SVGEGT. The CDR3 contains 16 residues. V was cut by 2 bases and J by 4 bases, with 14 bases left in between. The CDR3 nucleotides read TGTGCCAGCAGTTACAGGGTCAGGGCGGGCACCGGGGAGCTGTTTTTT. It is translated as CASSYRVRAGTGELFF.

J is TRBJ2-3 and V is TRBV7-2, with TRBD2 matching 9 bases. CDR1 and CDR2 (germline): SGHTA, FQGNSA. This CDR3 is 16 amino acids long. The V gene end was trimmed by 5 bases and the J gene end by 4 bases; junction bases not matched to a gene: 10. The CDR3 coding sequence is TGTGCCAGCAGCCCTATTATGCGGGGGGGCGCAGATACGCAGTATTTT. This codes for CASSPIMRGGADTQYF.

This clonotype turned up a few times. The CDR3, as DNA: TGTGCCAGCAGTTTAGTTCTAGCGGGGGGTGCAGATACGCAGTATTTT. Amino acids: CASSLVLAGGADTQYF. V gene TRBV12-3 or TRBV12-4 combines with J gene TRBJ2-3; the match to TRBD2 covers 11 bases. After removal of 1 base from V and 4 bases from J, the junction contained 4 bases not matched to a gene. This CDR3 region has 16 residues.

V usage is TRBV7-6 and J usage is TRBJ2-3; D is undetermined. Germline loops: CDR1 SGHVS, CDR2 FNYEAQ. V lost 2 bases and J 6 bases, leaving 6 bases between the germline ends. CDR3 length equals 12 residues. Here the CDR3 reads CASSLWVDTQYF. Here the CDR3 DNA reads TGTGCCAGCAGCTTATGGGTGGATACGCAGTATTTT.

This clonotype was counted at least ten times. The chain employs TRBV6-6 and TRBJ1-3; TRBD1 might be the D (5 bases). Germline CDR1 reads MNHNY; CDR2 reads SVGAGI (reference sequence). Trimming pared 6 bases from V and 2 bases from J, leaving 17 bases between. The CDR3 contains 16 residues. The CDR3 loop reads CASRSVGATTGNTIYF. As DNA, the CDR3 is TGTGCCAGCAGGTCGGTAGGGGCCACTACTGGAAACACCATATATTTT.

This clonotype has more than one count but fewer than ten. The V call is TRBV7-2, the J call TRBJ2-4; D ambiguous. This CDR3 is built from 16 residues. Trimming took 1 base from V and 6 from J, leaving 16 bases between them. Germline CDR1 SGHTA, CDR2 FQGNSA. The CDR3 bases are TGTGCCAGCAGCTTAGTAAGCGCGGCGATGGGAAACATTCAGTACTTC. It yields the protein CASSLVSAAMGNIQYF.

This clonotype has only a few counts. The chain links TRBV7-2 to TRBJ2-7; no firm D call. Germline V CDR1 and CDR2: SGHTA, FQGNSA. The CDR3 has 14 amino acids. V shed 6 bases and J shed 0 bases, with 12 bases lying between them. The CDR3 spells CASSAVGSSYEQYF. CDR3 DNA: TGTGCCAGCAGTGCCGTGGGCAGCTCCTACGAGCAGTACTTC.

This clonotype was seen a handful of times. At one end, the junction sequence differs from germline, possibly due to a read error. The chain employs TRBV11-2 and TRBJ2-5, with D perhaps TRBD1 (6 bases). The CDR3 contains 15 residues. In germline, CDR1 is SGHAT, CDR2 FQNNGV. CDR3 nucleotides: TGTGCCAGCAGCGTAGACAGGACCCGAGGGGAGACCCAGTACTTC. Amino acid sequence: CASSVDRTRGETQYF.

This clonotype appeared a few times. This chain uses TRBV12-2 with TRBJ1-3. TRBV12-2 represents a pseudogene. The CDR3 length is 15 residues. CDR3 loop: CASHAGGRTGNTIYF. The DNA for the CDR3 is TGTGCAAGTCATGCGGGGGGCCGGACTGGAAACACCATATATTTT.

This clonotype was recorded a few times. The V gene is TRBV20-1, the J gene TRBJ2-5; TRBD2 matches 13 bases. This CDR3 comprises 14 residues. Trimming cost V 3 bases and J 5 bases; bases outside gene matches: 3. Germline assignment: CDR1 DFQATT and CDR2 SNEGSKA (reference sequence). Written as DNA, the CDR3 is TGCAGTGCTAGGGGACTAGCGGGGAGGGAGACCCAGTACTTC. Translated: CSARGLAGRETQYF.

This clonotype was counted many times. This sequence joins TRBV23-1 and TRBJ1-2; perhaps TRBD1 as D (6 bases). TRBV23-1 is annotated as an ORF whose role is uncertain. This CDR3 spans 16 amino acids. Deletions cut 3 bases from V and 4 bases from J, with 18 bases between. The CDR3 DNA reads TGCGCCAGCAGTCACTCCTCGGGGGCAGCATTCTATGGCTACACCTTC. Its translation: CASSHSSGAAFYGYTF.

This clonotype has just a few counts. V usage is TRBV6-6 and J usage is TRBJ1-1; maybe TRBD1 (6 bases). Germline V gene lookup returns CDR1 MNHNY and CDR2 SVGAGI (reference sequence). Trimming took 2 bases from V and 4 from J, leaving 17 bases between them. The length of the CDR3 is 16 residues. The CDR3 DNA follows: TGTGCCAGCAGTTACCCAGTTTACAGGGATGGCACTGAAGCTTTCTTT. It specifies CASSYPVYRDGTEAFF.

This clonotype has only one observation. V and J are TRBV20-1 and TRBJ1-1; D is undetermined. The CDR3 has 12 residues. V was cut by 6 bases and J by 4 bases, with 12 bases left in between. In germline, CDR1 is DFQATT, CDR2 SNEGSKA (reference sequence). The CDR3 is CSAKAASTEAFF. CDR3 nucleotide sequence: TGCAGTGCCAAGGCGGCGAGCACTGAAGCTTTCTTT.

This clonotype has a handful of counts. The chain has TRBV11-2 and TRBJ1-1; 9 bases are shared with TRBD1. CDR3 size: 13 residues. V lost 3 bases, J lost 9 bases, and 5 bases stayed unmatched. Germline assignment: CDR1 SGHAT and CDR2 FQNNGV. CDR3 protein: CASSFLGQGKAFF. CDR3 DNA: TGTGCCAGCAGCTTCCTCGGACAGGGGAAAGCTTTCTTT.

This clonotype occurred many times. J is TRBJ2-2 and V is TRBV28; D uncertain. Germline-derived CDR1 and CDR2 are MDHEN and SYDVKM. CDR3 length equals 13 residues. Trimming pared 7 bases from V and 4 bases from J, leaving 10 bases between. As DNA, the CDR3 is TGTGCCAGCACCCAGTGGGGCACCGGGGAGCTGTTTTTT. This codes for CASTQWGTGELFF.

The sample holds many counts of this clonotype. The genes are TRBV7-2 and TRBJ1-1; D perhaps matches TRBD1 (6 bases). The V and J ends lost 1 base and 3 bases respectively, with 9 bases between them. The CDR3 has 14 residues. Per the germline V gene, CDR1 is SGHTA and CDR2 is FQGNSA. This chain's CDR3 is CASSLDRVDTEAFF. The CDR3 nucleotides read TGTGCCAGCAGCTTAGACAGGGTTGACACTGAAGCTTTCTTT.

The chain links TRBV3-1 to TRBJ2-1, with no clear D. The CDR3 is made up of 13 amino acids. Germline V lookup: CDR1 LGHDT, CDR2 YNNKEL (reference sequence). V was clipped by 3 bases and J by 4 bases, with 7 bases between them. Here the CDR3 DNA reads TGTGCCAGCAGCCAGGGGTTATACAATGAGCAGTTCTTC. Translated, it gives CASSQGLYNEQFF.

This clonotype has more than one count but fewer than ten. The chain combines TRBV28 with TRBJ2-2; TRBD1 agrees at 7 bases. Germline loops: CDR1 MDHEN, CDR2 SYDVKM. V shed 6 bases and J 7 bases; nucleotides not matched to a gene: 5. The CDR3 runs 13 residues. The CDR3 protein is CASSQGGYGELFF. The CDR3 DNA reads TGTGCCAGCAGCCAAGGGGGCTACGGGGAGCTGTTTTTT.

The CDR3 protein is CASSQGPEAGQGYSPLHF. The CDR3 DNA reads as TGCGCCAGCAGCCAAGGCCCCGAGGCAGGACAGGGTTATTCACCCCTCCACTTT. The chain has TRBV4-3 and TRBJ1-6, with 8 bases fitting TRBD1. The V segment lost 1 base and the J segment 8 bases; nucleotides outside the gene matches: 13. The CDR3 runs 18 residues. Germline V gene sequence: CDR1 LGHNA, CDR2 YSLEER.

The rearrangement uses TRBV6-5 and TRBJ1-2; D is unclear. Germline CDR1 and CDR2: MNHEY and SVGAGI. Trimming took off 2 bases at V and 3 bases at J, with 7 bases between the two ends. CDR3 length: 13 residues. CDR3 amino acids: CASSYARDYGYTF. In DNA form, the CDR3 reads TGTGCCAGCAGTTACGCACGGGACTATGGCTACACCTTC.

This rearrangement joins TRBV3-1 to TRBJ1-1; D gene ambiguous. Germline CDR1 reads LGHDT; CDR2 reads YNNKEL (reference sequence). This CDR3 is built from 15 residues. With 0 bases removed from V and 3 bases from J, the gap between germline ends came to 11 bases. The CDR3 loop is CASSQEDLRDTEAFF. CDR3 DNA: TGTGCCAGCAGCCAAGAAGATTTGAGGGACACTGAAGCTTTCTTT. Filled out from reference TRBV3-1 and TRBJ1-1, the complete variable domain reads DTAVSQTPKYLVTQMGNDKSIKCEQNLGHDTMYWYKQDSKKFLKIMFSYNNKELIINETVPNRFSPKSPDKAHLNLHINSLELGDSAVYFCASSQEDLRDTEAFFGQGTRLTVV.

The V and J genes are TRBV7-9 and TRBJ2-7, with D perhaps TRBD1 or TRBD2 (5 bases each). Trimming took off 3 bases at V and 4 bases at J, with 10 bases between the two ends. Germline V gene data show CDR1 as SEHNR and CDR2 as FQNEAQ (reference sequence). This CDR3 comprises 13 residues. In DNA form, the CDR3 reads TGTGCCAGCAGCTTTCGGGGCAGATACGAGCAGTACTTC. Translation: CASSFRGRYEQYF.